This T cell receptor (beta chain) derives from a study of PD-1 blockade in classical Hodgkin lymphoma. Whole-study findings and limits: It was CD4+ TCR diversity, not CD8+, that rose significantly by C4D1. Why the repertoires differ is still unclear, perhaps disease activity or prior therapy. According to reports, newly diagnosed patients had lower baseline TCR diversity than healthy donors, and relapsed/refractory patients had lower baseline TCR diversity still.

Sequencing was performed with immunoSEQ multiplex PCR; in TCRdb, only in-frame clones are kept and a portion is missing. The sample consists of nearly 25,000 clones, approximately 69% of them appearing once. The CDR3 sequence is 13 residues long. Trimming left V 2 bases short and J 8 bases short, with 12 bases between. Germline V gene data show CDR1 as PRHDT and CDR2 as FYEKMQ (reference sequence). Regarding this clone: The antigen is unknown.

Each patient experienced a relapse that followed autologous stem cell transplantation, and brentuximab vedotin exposure varied. The chain joins TRBV13 to TRBJ1-1; the D is unclear. Sequenced here: peripheral blood mononuclear cells (PBMCs), sampled at baseline. This receptor was identified in a human donor with classical Hodgkin lymphoma. The DNA of the CDR3 is TGTGCCAGCAGCTTAATAGGGAGTGCGGAAGCTTTCTTT. Amino acid sequence: CASSLIGSAEAFF.